Following are 32 T cell receptor beta chains from one sample sequenced in a study of cytomegalovirus exposure and HLA in healthy donors. A multiplex PCR was run with 60 Vbeta primers and 13 Jbeta primers. Data came from immunoSEQ multiplex PCR; TCRdb stores just in-frame clones and leaves some out. The table lists some 150,000 clones, 75% to 85% of them singletons. Sequenced material: PBMCs. These receptors all stem from a woman between 40 and 55 years old in good health and CMV-seronegative.

The rearrangement uses TRBV27 and TRBJ1-1; a weak D match, TRBD1 (5 bases). The V and J ends lost 4 bases and 1 base respectively, with 7 bases between them. This CDR3 is built from 13 residues. Germline-derived CDR1 and CDR2 are MNHEY and SMNVEV (reference sequence). Here the CDR3 reads CASSSRENTEAFF. The CDR3 DNA sequence: TGTGCCAGCAGTTCCAGGGAGAACACTGAAGCTTTCTTT.

This clone was seen only a few times. This chain uses TRBV11-1 with TRBJ2-3; tentatively, D is TRBD1 (5 bases). V was trimmed by 2 bases and J by 5 bases, leaving 11 bases between them. The CDR3 is 14 residues long. Germline CDR1 is SGHAT and CDR2 is FQDESV (reference sequence). The CDR3 DNA follows: TGTGCCAGCAGCTTAAGGCAGGGCGGAGATACGCAGTATTTT. Protein: CASSLRQGGDTQYF.

Details on this clone: A read error may produce the germline difference seen at one junction end. The CDR3 region is CASSSPTGVGTGELFF. CDR3 DNA sequence: TGTGCTAGCAGCTCACCTACCGGGGTGGGCACCGGGGAGCTGTTTTTT. The chain combines TRBV7-7 with TRBJ2-2; the D gene is possibly TRBD2 (5 bases). CDR3 size: 16 residues. Germline values: CDR1 SSHAT, CDR2 FNYEAQ (reference sequence).

This chain links TRBV5-1 with TRBJ1-4, with 7 positions matching TRBD1. CDR3 length: 13 residues. The trim removed 9 bases at V and 0 bases at J, leaving 2 bases unmatched. Germline CDR1 SGHRS, CDR2 YFSETQ. The CDR3 protein is CANGQATNEKLFF. The CDR3 DNA follows: TGCGCCAATGGACAGGCAACTAATGAAAAACTGTTTTTT.

This chain joins TRBV2 and TRBJ1-6; tentatively, D is TRBD1 (6 bases). CDR3 length: 13 residues. Germline V CDR1 and CDR2: SNHLY, FYNNEI. V was shortened by 11 bases and J by 10 bases, with 18 bases between the two germline ends. The CDR3 reads CASASMGASPLHF. Here the CDR3 DNA reads TGTGCCTCAGCAAGTATGGGGGCATCACCCCTCCACTTT.

The count of this clone is one. The chain recombines TRBV19 with TRBJ1-2, with D hard to call. From germline, CDR1 is LNHDA and CDR2 SQIVND (reference sequence). The CDR3 is made up of 15 amino acids. V shed 4 bases and J shed 7 bases, with 19 bases lying between them. The CDR3 loop reads CASSRRVEGSGGYTF. The CDR3 coding sequence is TGTGCCAGTAGTAGGAGGGTCGAAGGGAGCGGTGGCTACACCTTC.

The rearrangement joins TRBV5-1 to TRBJ2-7; D is unresolved. V gave up 0 bases and J gave up 3 bases, with 16 bases separating them. The CDR3 has 16 residues. In germline, CDR1 is SGHRS, CDR2 YFSETQ. DNA for the CDR3: TGCGCCAGCAGCTTGGGAATCTCGACAAACCGCTACGAGCAGTACTTC. Its protein is CASSLGISTNRYEQYF.

The chain combines TRBV25-1 with TRBJ2-7; D not resolved. Trimming took 4 bases from V and 3 from J, leaving 19 bases between them. CDR1 MGHDK and CDR2 SYGVNS come from the germline V gene. The CDR3 is 16 residues long. The CDR3 coding sequence is TGTGCCAGCAGTGGTGCTATTGGCAGGCCCTTCTACGAGCAGTACTTC. Amino acids: CASSGAIGRPFYEQYF.

In this sample, this clone turned up once. This chain connects TRBV5-1 to TRBJ2-5, with unresolved D. Germline V gene sequence: CDR1 SGHRS, CDR2 YFSETQ. This CDR3 is 13 amino acids long. The V and J ends lost 2 bases and 3 bases respectively, with 8 bases between them. This CDR3 is CASSFGGEETQYF. DNA of the CDR3: TGCGCCAGCAGCTTCGGCGGAGAAGAGACCCAGTACTTC.

V usage is TRBV5-4 and J usage is TRBJ2-7; 10 nucleotides align to TRBD1. In germline, CDR1 is SGHNT, CDR2 YYREEE (reference sequence). There are 17 residues in the CDR3. After removal of 4 bases from V and 6 bases from J, the junction contained 16 bases not matched to a gene. CDR3 sequence: CASSGGGTGALRGEQYF. CDR3 bases: TGTGCCAGCAGCGGTGGGGGGACAGGGGCCCTCCGGGGCGAGCAGTACTTC.

This clone was observed a handful of times. V and J are TRBV25-1 and TRBJ2-6; perhaps TRBD1 as D (5 bases). This CDR3 is built from 18 residues. CDR1 and CDR2 (germline): MGHDK, SYGVNS. V was trimmed by 1 base and J by 0 bases, leaving 13 bases between them. CDR3 loop: CASSEFLAGNSGANVLTF. CDR3 DNA: TGTGCCAGCAGTGAATTTTTGGCAGGGAACTCTGGGGCCAACGTCCTGACTTTC.

This sequence joins TRBV19 and TRBJ1-3; 10 nucleotides line up with TRBD1. The trim removed 3 bases at V and 3 bases at J, leaving 20 bases unmatched. This CDR3 region has 21 residues. Germline V gives CDR1 LNHDA, CDR2 SQIVND (reference sequence). This chain's CDR3 is CASSIKGTGTGAGSSGNTIYF. The CDR3 nucleotides are TGTGCCAGTAGTATTAAGGGGACCGGGACAGGGGCTGGCAGTAGTGGAAACACCATATATTTT.

The V and J genes are TRBV4-1 and TRBJ1-1, with 9 bases aligning to TRBD1. CDR3 size: 17 residues. Trimming removed 2 bases from V and 3 bases from J; junction bases left unmatched: 10. Germline-derived CDR1 and CDR2 are MGHRA and YSYEKL. CDR3 in amino acids: CASSQIQGALSDTEAFF. The DNA of the CDR3 is TGCGCCAGCAGCCAAATACAGGGGGCGCTTTCTGACACTGAAGCTTTCTTT.

This clone was recorded a few times. The V gene is TRBV5-1, the J gene TRBJ2-3; TRBD2 matches at 8 bases. This CDR3 contains 17 residues. CDR1 and CDR2 from the germline V gene are SGHRS and YFSETQ. J was trimmed by 4 bases and V by 4 bases; bases with no gene match: 14. CDR3 bases: TGCGCCAGCAGCCCATTTAGCGGGGCAGGGAGCGCAGATACGCAGTATTTT. Translation: CASSPFSGAGSADTQYF.

This chain connects TRBV5-1 to TRBJ2-7, with D maybe TRBD1 (5 bases). The CDR3 contains 13 residues. Trimming removed 4 bases at V and 2 bases at J, with 10 bases between. From germline, CDR1 is SGHRS and CDR2 YFSETQ. The CDR3 protein is CASSNIGAYEQYF. The CDR3, as DNA: TGCGCCAGCAGCAATATAGGGGCCTACGAGCAGTACTTC.

The chain links TRBV6-1 to TRBJ2-3; D call uncertain. There are 14 residues in the CDR3. Germline V gives CDR1 MNHNS, CDR2 SASEGT. Trimming cost V 1 base and J 0 bases, with 5 bases left between them. CDR3 in DNA: TGTGCCAGCAGTGAAGGCAGAAGCACAGATACGCAGTATTTT. Residues: CASSEGRSTDTQYF.

V gene TRBV29-1 combines with J gene TRBJ2-1; 12 nucleotides match TRBD2. CDR1 and CDR2 (germline): SQVTM, ANQGSEA. The CDR3 runs 15 residues. The trim removed 5 bases at V and 7 bases at J, leaving 9 bases unmatched. In DNA, the CDR3 is TGCAGCGTTACCCCCCTAGCGGGGGGGAAGAATGAGCAGTTCTTC. Its protein product is CSVTPLAGGKNEQFF.

The chain joins TRBV27 to TRBJ2-6; possibly TRBD2 for D (5 bases). This CDR3 region has 15 residues. V was cut by 0 bases and J by 4 bases, with 7 bases left in between. CDR1 and CDR2 (germline): MNHEY, SMNVEV (reference sequence). The CDR3, as DNA: TGTGCCAGCAGTTTATCAGGGAGAGGGGCCAACGTCCTGACTTTC. Translating it yields CASSLSGRGANVLTF.

This clone has a handful of counts. The chain carries TRBV12-5 and TRBJ2-7; weak D call: TRBD1 (7 bases). The CDR3 extends over 16 amino acids. Germline CDR1 LGHNT, CDR2 FRNRAP. V gave up 5 bases and J gave up 3 bases, with 20 bases separating them. CDR3 region: CASGLGTDRVGYEQYF. The CDR3 DNA reads TGTGCTAGTGGTCTCGGGACTGACAGGGTGGGCTACGAGCAGTACTTC.

The V and J genes are TRBV19 and TRBJ2-7; 11 bases map to TRBD1. V shed 8 bases and J 0 bases; nucleotides not matched to a gene: 9. CDR1 is LNHDA, CDR2 SQIVND, per germline (reference sequence). The CDR3 is 16 amino acids. The CDR3 region has the DNA TGTGCCAGTCGATGGAGGGACAGGGGGAACTCCTACGAGCAGTACTTC. As protein: CASRWRDRGNSYEQYF.

The J gene is TRBJ1-6, the V gene TRBV5-6; D is unclear. Trimming removed 4 bases from V and 7 bases from J, with 27 bases in between. The CDR3 is 19 amino acids. Germline CDR1 reads SGHDT; CDR2 reads YYEEEE. The DNA for the CDR3 is TGTGCCAGCAGCCTCTCCCCAGTCCGGAGGCCCCTTTGGAATTCACCCCTCCACTTT. Encoded protein: CASSLSPVRRPLWNSPLHF.

V gene TRBV25-1 combines with J gene TRBJ2-2, with D tentatively TRBD1 (5 bases). V shed 8 bases and J shed 0 bases, with 10 bases lying between them. Germline V CDR1 and CDR2: MGHDK, SYGVNS. The CDR3 covers 14 residues. DNA of the CDR3: TGTGCCAGCGGACAACTTGCGAACACCGGGGAGCTGTTTTTT. Translated: CASGQLANTGELFF.

This sequence joins TRBV11-3 and TRBJ1-1; no definite D call. Germline V gives CDR1 SGHNT, CDR2 YENEEA. This CDR3 is built from 13 residues. V shed 4 bases and J shed 1 base, with 7 bases lying between them. The CDR3 region has the DNA TGTGCCAGCAGCTATGACACGAACACTGAAGCTTTCTTT. Translating it yields CASSYDTNTEAFF.

The rearrangement joins TRBV6-5 to TRBJ2-1; TRBD2 matches 8 bases. This CDR3 contains 16 residues. Germline V CDR1 and CDR2: MNHEY, SVGAGI. The junction had 8 bases not matched to a gene; V was cut back by 2 bases and J by 5 bases. The CDR3 nucleotides read TGTGCCAGCAGTTACGTTTTAGCGGGGCGGGACAATGAGCAGTTCTTC. Amino acids: CASSYVLAGRDNEQFF.

J is TRBJ1-1 and V is TRBV7-9; the D is unclear. CDR3 length: 12 amino acids. The germline V and J ends were trimmed by 2 bases and 3 bases, with 4 bases remaining between them. The V gene's germline CDR1 is SEHNR and CDR2 FQNEAQ (reference sequence). The CDR3 DNA is TGTGCCAGCAGCTTATCAGACACTGAAGCTTTCTTT. Protein sequence: CASSLSDTEAFF.

The rearrangement links TRBV14 to TRBJ1-2; D is undetermined. This CDR3 has 12 amino acids. Germline CDR1 is SGHDN and CDR2 is FVKESK. V was shortened by 1 base and J by 7 bases, with 7 bases between the two germline ends. The CDR3 coding sequence is TGTGCCAGCAGCCAAGCCAGTCGTGGCTACACCTTC. It codes for CASSQASRGYTF.

V usage is TRBV6-1 and J usage is TRBJ1-4; D may be TRBD1 (6 bases). The V end lost 3 bases, the J end lost 4 bases, and 9 bases lay between the germline ends. CDR3 length: 14 residues. CDR1 and CDR2 from the germline V gene are MNHNS and SASEGT. The CDR3 DNA reads as TGTGCCAGCAGTGACAGGGGTGGTAATGAAAAACTGTTTTTT. It translates to CASSDRGGNEKLFF.

The chain carries TRBV6-5 and TRBJ1-2; TRBD1 matches 11 bases. The ends lost 6 bases at V and 2 bases at J; junction bases unmatched: 2. The CDR3 consists of 14 residues. CDR1 MNHEY and CDR2 SVGAGI come from the germline V gene. In nucleotides, the CDR3 is TGTGCCAGCAGGTGGACAGGGGGCAACTATGGCTACACCTTC. This codes for CASRWTGGNYGYTF.

This rearrangement joins TRBV5-8 to TRBJ2-5; tentative D call: TRBD1 (6 bases). The J call may be mistaken, given a closer DNA end match to TRBJ2-7. The CDR3 has 13 amino acids. Germline V gene lookup returns CDR1 SGHTS and CDR2 YDEGEE. The CDR3 nucleotides read TGTGCCAGCAGCAGACAGGTAACCTACGAGCAGTACTTC. This encodes CASSRQVTYEQYF.

This chain joins TRBV15 and TRBJ2-3, with TRBD2 identical over 7 bases. With 3 bases clipped from V and 5 bases from J, the junction kept 5 bases outside the gene matches. The CDR3 extends over 14 amino acids. Per germline, CDR1 LNHNV and CDR2 YYDKDF (reference sequence). For the CDR3, the DNA is TGTGCCACCAGCAGGACGGCTAGCGGAGATACGCAGTATTTT. It codes for CATSRTASGDTQYF.

This chain links TRBV15 with TRBJ1-1, with D tentatively TRBD1 (5 bases). Trimming removed 5 bases from V and 3 bases from J, with 16 bases in between. CDR3 size: 15 residues. Germline V gene data show CDR1 as LNHNV and CDR2 as YYDKDF (reference sequence). The CDR3 sequence is CATSGGGVRDTEAFF. The DNA for the CDR3 is TGTGCCACCAGCGGGGGAGGGGTACGGGACACTGAAGCTTTCTTT.

This clone has at least ten counts. V is TRBV4-3 and J is TRBJ1-4; 9 nucleotides match TRBD1. This CDR3 region has 16 residues. V shed 4 bases and J 5 bases; nucleotides not matched to a gene: 8. Germline CDR1 and CDR2: LGHNA and YSLEER. The CDR3 DNA follows: TGCGCCAGCAGCCTGGTACCGGGACAGGGCAATGAAAAACTGTTTTTT. Its protein is CASSLVPGQGNEKLFF.